Described below is a single T cell receptor (beta chain) sequence and its context. What it binds is unknown. Pooled in the analysis were second doses at about 4 or about 12 weeks. The record originates from a study of T cell responses to AZD1222 COVID-19 vaccine. Study-wide points: Spike-specific TCR breadth and depth grew following two AZD1222 doses.

The CDR3 is 15 residues long. The V end was cut by 1 base, the J end by 1 base, with 7 bases between. Germline lookup yields CDR1 SGHVS and CDR2 FQNEAQ. Profiling relied on immunoSEQ multiplex PCR, and the TCRdb table lists in-frame clones only, not all of them. The sample yields over 130,000 clones, 90% seen once. Sequencing was performed on peripheral blood, taken 28 days after the second AZD1222 dose. The receptor was derived from an adult who received the AZD1222 COVID-19 vaccine. The chain employs TRBV7-8 and TRBJ2-2; D gene unclear. The CDR3 loop is CASSLVRWNTGELFF. CDR3 DNA: TGTGCCAGCAGCTTAGTTAGGTGGAACACCGGGGAGCTGTTTTTT. The complete variable domain, with remaining parts taken from reference TRBV7-8 and TRBJ2-2, reads GAGVSQSPRYKVAKRGQDVALRCDPISGHVSLFWYQQALGQGPEFLTYFQNEAQLDKSGLPSDRFFAERPEGSVSTLKIQRTQQEDSAVYLCASSLVRWNTGELFFGEGSRLTVL.